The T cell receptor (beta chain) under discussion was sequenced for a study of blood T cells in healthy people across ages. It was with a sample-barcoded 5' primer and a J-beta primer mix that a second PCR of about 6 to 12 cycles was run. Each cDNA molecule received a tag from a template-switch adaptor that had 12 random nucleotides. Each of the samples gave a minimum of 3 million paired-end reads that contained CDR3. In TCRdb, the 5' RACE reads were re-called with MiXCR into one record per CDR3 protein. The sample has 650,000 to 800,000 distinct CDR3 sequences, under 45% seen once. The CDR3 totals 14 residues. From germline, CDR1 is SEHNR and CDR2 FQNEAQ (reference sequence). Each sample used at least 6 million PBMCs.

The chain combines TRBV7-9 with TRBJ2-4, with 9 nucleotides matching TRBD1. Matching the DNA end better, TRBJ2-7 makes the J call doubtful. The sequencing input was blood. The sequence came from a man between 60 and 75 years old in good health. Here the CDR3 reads CASSYRDRVNEQYF. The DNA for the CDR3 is TGTGCCAGCAGCTACCGGGACAGGGTAAACGAGCAGTACTTC.